A selection of T cell receptor beta chains follows, all from one sample in a study of blood T cell repertoires in COVID-19. Clones were sequenced by immunoSEQ multiplex PCR, and TCRdb holds only the in-frame ones, with some missing. This repertoire shows 180,000 or so clones, 86% found once; its top ten account for 8% to 10%. The sequenced sample consisted of PBMCs or T cells enriched from blood (not recorded which). Receptors originate from a woman in her 30s who had recovered from COVID-19. The CDR3 runs from the conserved cysteine through the conserved F or W. D genes are given only for firm matches. The listing skips clone size in some rows; elsewhere it reads once, few, many or a size class.

clone_size	d_call	v_call	j_call	cdr3_aa	cdr3_nt
few	TRBD2	TRBV19	TRBJ2-7	CASSILAGGRYEQYF	TGTGCCAGTAGTATACTAGCGGGAGGGCGTTACGAGCAGTACTTC
-	TRBD2	TRBV14	TRBJ2-1	CASSQISGSYNEQFF	TGTGCCAGCAGCCAAATTAGCGGGAGTTACAATGAGCAGTTCTTC
-	-	TRBV7-2	TRBJ2-7	CASSLSGSVYEQYF	TGTGCCAGCAGCTTGAGCGGGTCTGTCTACGAGCAGTACTTC
-	-	TRBV21-1	TRBJ1-4	CASRGQGATNEKLFF	TGTGCCAGCAGGGGCCAGGGTGCAACTAATGAAAAACTGTTTTTT
-	-	TRBV12-3/TRBV12-4	TRBJ1-2	CASSPTGVSGYTF	TGTGCCAGCAGTCCGACAGGCGTCAGTGGCTACACCTTC
-	-	TRBV18	TRBJ1-1	CASSPLRDTEAFF	TGTGCCAGCTCACCTCTGAGGGACACTGAAGCTTTCTTT
-	TRBD1	TRBV3-1/TRBV3-2	TRBJ1-4	CASSLRDRGTTNEKLFF	TGTGCCAGCAGCCTCCGGGACAGGGGGACAACTAATGAAAAACTGTTTTTT
-	TRBD1	TRBV11-2	TRBJ2-7	CASSLRTGELLFYEQYF	TGTGCCAGCAGCTTACGGACAGGGGAACTCCTTTTCTACGAGCAGTACTTC
-	TRBD1	TRBV6-5	TRBJ1-2	CASSTQTGLYGYTF	TGTGCCAGCAGTACCCAGACAGGGCTCTATGGCTACACCTTC
many	TRBD1	TRBV12-3/TRBV12-4	TRBJ1-2	CASSRTGGYGYTF	TGTGCCAGCAGCCGGACAGGGGGCTATGGCTACACCTTC
-	-	TRBV5-1	TRBJ1-1	CASSSPGMDTEAFF	TGCGCCAGCAGCTCCCCAGGGATGGACACTGAAGCTTTCTTT
-	-	TRBV2	TRBJ1-1	CASSVPSDEAFF	TGTGCCAGCAGTGTCCCCAGCGATGAAGCTTTCTTT
-	-	TRBV7-9	TRBJ2-2	CASSLRMGDTGELFF	TGTGCCAGCAGCTTACGGATGGGCGACACCGGGGAGCTGTTTTTT
-	TRBD2	TRBV5-6	TRBJ2-2	CASSPPPGLAGVTGELFF	TGTGCCAGCAGCCCCCCTCCGGGACTAGCGGGAGTCACCGGGGAGCTGTTTTTT
-	-	TRBV9	TRBJ1-4	CASSVGSGNEKLFF	TGTGCCAGCAGCGTAGGGTCAGGGAATGAAAAACTGTTTTTT
-	-	TRBV10-1	TRBJ2-7	CASSPHLGAIRCEQYF	TGCGCCAGCAGCCCCCATCTTGGGGCAATCCGTTGCGAGCAGTACTTC
-	TRBD1	TRBV4-1	TRBJ1-5	CASSPQQGDQPQHF	TGCGCCAGCAGCCCTCAACAGGGGGACCAGCCCCAGCATTTT
-	TRBD2	TRBV9	TRBJ2-1	CASSAKLAGYNEQFF	TGTGCCAGCAGCGCAAAGCTAGCGGGCTACAATGAGCAGTTCTTC
-	TRBD1	TRBV2	TRBJ1-1	CASSVGDRGRDTEAFF	TGTGCCAGCAGTGTCGGGGACAGGGGGCGGGACACTGAAGCTTTCTTT
-	TRBD2	TRBV6-5	TRBJ2-7	CASSWGGTSSSYEQYF	TGTGCCAGCAGTTGGGGGGGGACTTCAAGCTCCTACGAGCAGTACTTC
-	-	TRBV5-1	TRBJ2-1	CASSSSAAGDEQFF	TGCGCCAGCAGTTCTAGCGCCGCGGGCGATGAGCAGTTCTTC
-	TRBD2	TRBV7-9	TRBJ2-1	CASSPSWTSNTPTYNEQFF	TGTGCCAGCAGCCCATCCTGGACTAGCAATACACCAACCTACAATGAGCAGTTCTTC
-	-	TRBV28	TRBJ1-4	CASSASAADEKLFF	TGTGCCAGCAGTGCCTCGGCGGCCGATGAAAAACTGTTTTTT
-	TRBD1	TRBV28	TRBJ1-5	CASSLGTGENQPQHF	TGTGCCAGCAGTTTAGGGACAGGGGAAAATCAGCCCCAGCATTTT
-	-	TRBV2	TRBJ2-1	CASMPNELEQFF	TGTGCCAGCATGCCCAACGAGTTGGAGCAGTTCTTC
-	TRBD2	TRBV7-2	TRBJ2-7	CASSLAVAGGFYEQYF	TGTGCCAGCAGCTTAGCAGTAGCGGGAGGGTTCTACGAGCAGTACTTC
-	-	TRBV5-1	TRBJ2-3	CASSLSTGATDTQYF	TGCGCCAGCAGCTTGTCGACGGGAGCCACAGATACGCAGTATTTT
-	-	TRBV5-6	TRBJ1-2	CASSPRLGGGYTF	TGTGCCAGCAGCCCCCGGTTGGGGGGAGGCTACACCTTC
-	TRBD1	TRBV6-4	TRBJ1-2	CASRAGQAGDGYTF	TGTGCCAGCAGAGCGGGACAGGCTGGGGATGGCTACACCTTC
-	-	TRBV6-1	TRBJ1-2	CASSEACCQGNYGYTF	TGTGCCAGCAGTGAAGCATGCTGTCAGGGGAACTATGGCTACACCTTC
few	-	TRBV6-5	TRBJ2-2	CASSYGAGGFTGELFF	TGTGCCAGCAGTTACGGGGCAGGGGGGTTCACCGGGGAGCTGTTTTTT
once	TRBD1	TRBV6-6	TRBJ2-1	CASSPLTGGSRRSYNEQFF	TGTGCCAGCAGTCCATTGACAGGGGGCTCGAGGAGGTCCTACAATGAGCAGTTCTTC
-	-	TRBV4-1	TRBJ2-7	CASSQDRAPIYEQYF	TGCGCCAGCAGCCAAGACAGGGCTCCGATCTACGAGCAGTACTTC
-	-	TRBV5-1	TRBJ2-2	CASSLAPVDTGELFF	TGCGCCAGCAGCTTGGCGCCAGTGGACACCGGGGAGCTGTTTTTT
-	-	TRBV7-2	TRBJ1-1	CASSLVGQSEAFF	TGTGCCAGCAGCTTAGTGGGGCAGTCTGAAGCTTTCTTT
-	-	TRBV18	TRBJ1-2	CASSPQVQGESGYTF	TGTGCCAGCTCACCACAGGTGCAGGGCGAGAGTGGCTACACCTTC
-	TRBD2	TRBV7-3	TRBJ2-5	CASSLFAGVGETQYF	TGTGCCAGCAGCTTATTCGCGGGAGTAGGAGAGACCCAGTACTTC
-	-	TRBV6-5	TRBJ1-3	CASSRGGSSGNTIYF	TGTGCCAGCAGTAGAGGAGGCAGCTCTGGAAACACCATATATTTT
-	-	TRBV3-1/TRBV3-2	TRBJ1-5	CASSQGQGRGYQPQHF	TGTGCCAGCAGCCAAGGTCAGGGAAGGGGATATCAGCCCCAGCATTTT
-	TRBD2	TRBV11-2	TRBJ2-5	CASSATGRASGRAEETQYF	TGTGCCAGCAGCGCCACAGGGAGAGCTAGCGGGAGGGCGGAAGAGACCCAGTACTTC
-	-	TRBV11-2	TRBJ1-2	CASSSGFFNGYTF	TGTGCCAGCAGCTCCGGGTTCTTCAATGGCTACACCTTC
-	-	TRBV14	TRBJ2-5	CASSQDGRVLQETQYF	TGTGCCAGCAGCCAAGATGGGAGAGTACTCCAAGAGACCCAGTACTTC
-	-	TRBV18	TRBJ1-4	CASSPIRGANEKLFF	TGTGCCAGCTCACCAATACGAGGAGCTAATGAAAAACTGTTTTTT
-	-	TRBV2	TRBJ1-1	CASKQGYTEAFF	TGTGCCAGCAAACAGGGATATACTGAAGCTTTCTTT
-	TRBD2	TRBV19	TRBJ2-1	CASSILPGTSGKREQFF	TGTGCCAGTAGTATATTGCCCGGGACTAGCGGGAAGAGAGAGCAGTTCTTC